The sequence of this T cell receptor (beta chain) was determined in a study of identical twins. CDR1 is MNHNS, CDR2 SASEGT, per germline. The V gene lost 7 bases and the J gene lost 6 bases, with 8 bases spanning the gap. This CDR3 comprises 11 residues. cDNA carried unique molecular identifiers, and a universal primer site was added by template switching. Each CDR3 protein is one row after TCRdb ran MiXCR on the 5' RACE reads. The sample carries 280,000 or so distinct CDR3 sequences, approximately 8.5% recorded once. No donor was unhealthy or non-Caucasian. These records were also assigned to another study, of yellow fever vaccine responses in identical twins. From that second work: On the reported evidence, twins' vaccine T cell responses seemed partly convergent and partly personalized.

The sample consisted of memory (CD45RO+) T cells sorted from blood. This chain links TRBV6-1 with TRBJ2-3, with D uncertain. The sequence was obtained from a woman in her late teens or twenties in good health. The CDR3 DNA sequence: TGTGCCAGCAATCCATGGGATACGCAGTATTTT. Protein: CASNPWDTQYF.